These 11 T cell receptor beta chains originate from one sample sequenced in a study of T cell changes during pregnancy in multiple sclerosis. The protocol was immunoSEQ multiplex PCR, while the TCRdb copy is restricted to in-frame clones and leaves out a portion. Of around 62,000 clones listed, roughly nine tenths are singletons. The input for sequencing was CD4+ T cells from peripheral blood mononuclear cells, taken in the first trimester of pregnancy. The receptor set was obtained from a female donor with multiple sclerosis, enrolled in a pregnancy study.

This clone appeared once. This chain connects TRBV5-1 to TRBJ2-1; possible D gene TRBD2, 6 bases. This CDR3 is built from 14 residues. Trimming cost V 4 bases and J 5 bases, with 13 bases left between them. From germline, CDR1 is SGHRS and CDR2 YFSETQ. The DNA of the CDR3 is TGCGCCAGCAGCCGCAGGGACTCAAACAATGAGCAGTTCTTC. This codes for CASSRRDSNNEQFF.

The chain has TRBV6-5 and TRBJ2-4; tentative D call: TRBD2 (5 bases). The germline CDR1 and CDR2 sequences are MNHEY and SVGAGI. V lost 6 bases to trimming and J lost 3 bases, with 12 bases between them. The CDR3 consists of 14 residues. DNA for the CDR3: TGTGCCAGCAGCCCCGACTACGGCAAAAACATTCAGTACTTC. Amino acids: CASSPDYGKNIQYF.

The rearrangement joins TRBV19 to TRBJ1-6; tentatively, D is TRBD1 (5 bases). Germline-derived CDR1 and CDR2 are LNHDA and SQIVND (reference sequence). The CDR3 loop spans 15 amino acids. Trimming removed 0 bases from V and 10 bases from J, with 13 bases in between. For the CDR3, the DNA is TGTGCCAGTAGTATAGATCAGGCAGGGAACTCACCCCTCCACTTT. This sequence encodes CASSIDQAGNSPLHF.

V gene TRBV27 combines with J gene TRBJ1-6, with 7 bases aligning to TRBD1. Unmatched junction bases numbered 9, after V lost 6 bases and J lost 4 bases. The CDR3 is made up of 16 amino acids. CDR1 and CDR2 (germline): MNHEY, SMNVEV (reference sequence). The CDR3 spells CASSPPGTAYNSPLHF. CDR3 DNA sequence: TGTGCCAGCAGCCCGCCTGGGACAGCTTATAATTCACCCCTCCACTTT.

The chain employs TRBV5-1 and TRBJ2-7; D unresolved. This CDR3 contains 15 residues. Looked up from germline, CDR1 is SGHRS and CDR2 is YFSETQ. The V gene lost 0 bases and the J gene lost 0 bases, with 10 bases spanning the gap. As DNA, the CDR3 is TGCGCCAGCAGCTTGGGGCCCGGCGGCTCCTACGAGCAGTACTTC. Translated: CASSLGPGGSYEQYF.

This clone was counted a few times. A much larger clone lies a single base off, so this may be a read error. The CDR3 sequence is CASSINTEAFF. CDR3 bases: TGTGCCAGCAGCATAAACACTGAAGCTTTCTTT. The chain uses TRBV7-9 and TRBJ1-1; D uncertain. Per the germline V gene, CDR1 is SEHNR and CDR2 is FQNEAQ (reference sequence). This CDR3 region has 11 residues. Trimming shortened V by 5 bases and J by 2 bases, and 3 bases separated the two germline ends. Full variable domain (remainder filled in from reference TRBV7-9 and TRBJ1-1): DTGVSQNPRHKITKRGQNVTFRCDPISEHNRLYWYRQTLGQGPEFLTYFQNEAQLEKSRLLSDRFSAERPKGSFSTLEIQRTEQGDSAMYLCASSINTEAFFGQGTRLTVV.

The chain carries TRBV5-1 and TRBJ1-1; 7 nucleotides line up with TRBD1. CDR3 length equals 14 residues. The V and J ends lost 4 bases and 0 bases, in that order; junction bases with no gene match: 3. Germline CDR1 is SGHRS and CDR2 is YFSETQ. CDR3 DNA: TGCGCCAGCAGCCTGACAGGGATGAACACTGAAGCTTTCTTT. This gives the protein CASSLTGMNTEAFF.

This sequence joins TRBV7-8 and TRBJ2-2; TRBD2 aligns across 10 bases. The CDR3 contains 15 residues. Germline-derived CDR1 and CDR2 are SGHVS and FQNEAQ. J was trimmed by 6 bases and V by 4 bases; bases with no gene match: 5. CDR3 bases: TGTGCCAGCAGCTCACAAGGGACTAGCGCCGGGGAGCTGTTTTTT. It encodes CASSSQGTSAGELFF.

The rearrangement uses TRBV5-6 and TRBJ2-1; D may be TRBD1 (6 bases). V was cut by 6 bases and J by 0 bases, with 19 bases left in between. The CDR3 runs 17 residues. Germline lookup yields CDR1 SGHDT and CDR2 YYEEEE. The CDR3 is CASTSRGGPGSYNEQFF. CDR3 bases: TGTGCCAGCACCTCCCGAGGGGGACCCGGCTCCTACAATGAGCAGTTCTTC.

The rearrangement uses TRBV19 and TRBJ2-5, with 10 bases lining up with TRBD2. CDR3 length equals 14 residues. The V gene's germline CDR1 is LNHDA and CDR2 SQIVND (reference sequence). The J segment lost 4 bases and the V segment lost 5 bases, leaving 4 bases of the junction unmatched. This chain's CDR3 is CASSPAGGRETQYF. In DNA, the CDR3 is TGTGCCAGTAGTCCAGCGGGGGGGCGAGAGACCCAGTACTTC.

The chain combines TRBV11-2 with TRBJ2-3; D is perhaps TRBD2 (5 bases). Trimming shortened V by 5 bases and J by 3 bases, and 18 bases separated the two germline ends. The CDR3 totals 16 residues. Per the germline V gene, CDR1 is SGHAT and CDR2 is FQNNGV. The CDR3 sequence: CASSPFAGDITDTQYF. In DNA, the CDR3 is TGTGCCAGCAGCCCCTTCGCGGGCGATATAACAGATACGCAGTATTTT.